These T cell receptor beta chains were read from a single sample in a study of control samples from healthy donors and cancer patients. Using immunoSEQ multiplex PCR, the repertoire was profiled, and TCRdb retains in-frame clones only, with some absent. Here the sample spans 250,000 to 300,000 clones, approximately 80% being singletons. The sequenced sample was PBMCs. All receptors derive from a woman aged 60-75 years with lung cancer. Both conserved end residues are part of each CDR3. Expanded clones get a size class; other rows say once, few or many, or leave the size out.

clone_size v_call cdr3_length cdr3_aa
. TRBV27 16 CASSLYRPGGNTEAFF
. TRBV18 14 CASSPTTDRETQYF
. TRBV5-1 13 CASSIQGTTEAFF
. TRBV24-1 15 CATSRSGGDFNTQYF
. TRBV5-4 13 CASTGSSQETQYF
. TRBV7-2 14 CASSLVWMNTEAFF
. TRBV2 13 CASSHAQYYGYTF
few TRBV6-6 14 CASSYSQGYQPQHF
few TRBV29-1 12 CSVSGQADEQYF
. TRBV5-1 16 CASSRALAGGPDTQYF
. TRBV19 15 CASSTLRDTGGDPFF
once TRBV5-1 16 CASSSGSGRPGNTIYF
. TRBV2 12 CASSQDLTEAFF
once TRBV1 14 CTSSLTGSNQPQHF
. TRBV4-1 16 CASSQGFGTENEKLFF
. TRBV2 14 CASSGGGVPGELFF
. TRBV2 15 CASTRDTNGNSPLHF
. TRBV10-1 14 CASSDPVGRGAQFF
. TRBV9 14 CASSTGQGAYEQYF
. TRBV5-4 15 CASSRGGASGNTIYF
. TRBV9 16 CASSQGAGTTNEKLFF
. TRBV6-2/TRBV6-3 18 CASSAPGQVLSGANVLTF